The rows below give T cell receptor beta chains drawn from one sample of a study of cytomegalovirus exposure and HLA in healthy donors. Sequencing was performed with immunoSEQ multiplex PCR; in TCRdb, only in-frame clones are kept and a portion is missing. The table records 90,000 to 130,000 clones, 60% to 85% of them present only once. The sample taken for sequencing was PBMCs. All receptors come from an older woman in good health and CMV-seropositive. Each CDR3 is given with its conserved first and last residue. A D gene is named only where the DNA matches it firmly. Size values are once, few and many counts, or a class for expanded clones, and some rows have none.

V	J	D	size	DNA	CDR3
TRBV29-1	TRBJ2-3	TRBD2	NA	TGCAGCGTTGCGGGGACTAGCGGGAGCGCAGATACGCAGTATTTT	CSVAGTSGSADTQYF
TRBV5-4	TRBJ2-7	TRBD2	NA	TGTGCCAGCAGCCCAACCGGGACTAGACACGAGCAGTACTTC	CASSPTGTRHEQYF
TRBV11-3	TRBJ2-1	TRBD1	NA	TGTGCCAGCAGCTTGATGACAGGGACGCCCTACAATGAGCAGTTCTTC	CASSLMTGTPYNEQFF
TRBV5-1	TRBJ1-2	NA	NA	TGCGCCAGCAGCTTGGATCCGGGGTATGGCTACACCTTC	CASSLDPGYGYTF
TRBV11-2	TRBJ2-7	NA	NA	TGTGCCAGCAGCTTTTCAGAAAAGTCCGGGGATTCCTACTTC	CASSFSEKSGDSYF
TRBV9	TRBJ2-7	TRBD1	NA	TGTGCCAGCAGCCGCGGGACAGGGCGCTACGAGCAGTACTTC	CASSRGTGRYEQYF
TRBV19	TRBJ2-7	TRBD2	NA	TGTGCCAGTAGTAGCGGGAGGGCCTCTAATGAGCAGTACTTC	CASSSGRASNEQYF
TRBV11-2	TRBJ2-7	NA	NA	TGTGCCAGCAGCTCCGGACAGTCGTACGAGCAGTACTTC	CASSSGQSYEQYF
TRBV6-1	TRBJ1-3	NA	NA	TGTGCCAGCAACCCCGCCGGGGGAAACACCATATATTTT	CASNPAGGNTIYF
TRBV19	TRBJ1-5	NA	NA	TGTGCCAGTAGTATAGATAGGTTAGGCAGGGCCCCGCGAGGCAATCAGCCCCAGCATTTT	CASSIDRLGRAPRGNQPQHF
TRBV7-8	TRBJ1-6	NA	NA	TGTGCCAGCAGCTTACTGGGGGCAGGATCACCCCTCCACTTT	CASSLLGAGSPLHF
TRBV7-3	TRBJ1-2	NA	NA	TGTGCCAGCAGTTCGAGGGGAGGAGCTAACTATGGCTACACCTTC	CASSSRGGANYGYTF
TRBV5-1	TRBJ2-7	TRBD2	NA	TGCGCCAGCAGCCCCTCAGCGGGAGTCCACGAGCAGTACTTC	CASSPSAGVHEQYF
TRBV2	TRBJ2-1	NA	NA	TGTGCCAGCAGTGAATACCCTGATGCGTCTAAGTTCTTC	CASSEYPDASKFF
TRBV10-3	TRBJ1-1	NA	few	TGTGCCATCAGGGTAAAAGAGGACACTGAAGCTTTCTTT	CAIRVKEDTEAFF
TRBV28	TRBJ2-7	NA	NA	TGTGCCAGCAGTTGGAGGGACGAGCAGTACTTC	CASSWRDEQYF
TRBV5-8	TRBJ2-5	NA	NA	TGTGCCAGCAGCTCAAGGACAGCCAAAGAGACCCAGTACTTC	CASSSRTAKETQYF
TRBV11-2	TRBJ2-1	NA	NA	TGTGCCAGCAGCGTCGATAGTGTCAATGAGCAGTTCTTC	CASSVDSVNEQFF
TRBV19	TRBJ1-5	NA	NA	TGTGCCAGCGCCATGGGCGGGGGTTATAGCAATCAGCCCCAGCATTTT	CASAMGGGYSNQPQHF
TRBV4-1	TRBJ2-1	TRBD2	few	TGCGCCAGCAGCCAATTCGGACTAGCGGTAAATGAGCAGTTCTTC	CASSQFGLAVNEQFF
TRBV5-1	TRBJ2-5	TRBD2	NA	TGCGCCAGCAGCATGGGACTAGCGGGGAGACAAGAGACCCAGTACTTC	CASSMGLAGRQETQYF
TRBV7-9	TRBJ1-4	NA	NA	TGTGCCAGCAGCTTAGTGGAGGGGAAACTGTTTTTT	CASSLVEGKLFF
TRBV7-9	TRBJ1-5	TRBD1	NA	TGTGCCAGCAGCGGAGTATTCGGGACAGACAATCAGCCCCAGCATTTT	CASSGVFGTDNQPQHF
TRBV6-4	TRBJ2-3	NA	NA	TGTGCCAGCAGTGACTCGAGTCGGGATAGTCCAGATACGCAGTATTTT	CASSDSSRDSPDTQYF
TRBV15	TRBJ1-2	NA	NA	TGTGCCACCCACCCAGAGGGCAGACGAGACTATGGCTACACCTTC	CATHPEGRRDYGYTF
TRBV5-6	TRBJ2-7	TRBD2	NA	TGTGCCAGCAGCGGGGGGACTAGCGGGAGTAATGTTTACTACGAGCAGTACTTC	CASSGGTSGSNVYYEQYF
TRBV10-3	TRBJ2-5	TRBD1	NA	TGTGCCATCAGTGGACAGGGGAATCAAGAGACCCAGTACTTC	CAISGQGNQETQYF
TRBV7-9	TRBJ2-7	NA	NA	TGTTCCAGCAGCGCCAAGACTAGTGGACACTACGAGCAGTACTTC	CSSSAKTSGHYEQYF
TRBV5-1	TRBJ1-2	TRBD1	NA	TGCGCCAGCAGCCTGGACAGGGGAGACTATGGCTACACCTTC	CASSLDRGDYGYTF
TRBV5-1	TRBJ2-3	TRBD2	NA	TGCGCCAGCAGCCCCCAGACTAGCGGGAGCTTTTCAGATACGCAGTATTTT	CASSPQTSGSFSDTQYF
TRBV10-3	TRBJ1-2	TRBD1	NA	TGTGCCATCAGTGAGTCGATGGGACAGCTCAACTATGGCTACACCTTC	CAISESMGQLNYGYTF
TRBV5-1	TRBJ1-4	NA	NA	TGCGCCAGCAGCCCTGGCGGGGGGGCAGAAAAACTGTTTTTT	CASSPGGGAEKLFF